Only a few counts were recorded for the clone carrying this TCR beta chain. The sample originates from a study of patients and donors after allogeneic stem cell transplantation. The CDR3 consists of 15 residues. V was clipped by 1 base and J by 0 bases, with 8 bases between them. Germline V gene data show CDR1 as SGHRS and CDR2 as YFSETQ. TCRdb fed the RT-PCR reads into MiXCR, producing one record per CDR3 protein. The data contain approximately 160,000 distinct CDR3 sequences, approximately 30% of them singletons. V usage is TRBV5-1 and J usage is TRBJ1-3, with no clear D. The sequenced material came from blood, either unsorted or a sorted T cell fraction (not recorded which). The source is a human donor who was either an allogeneic HSCT recipient or a stem cell or donor lymphocyte infusion donor (not recorded which). It is not recorded whose cells these are; they may come from a transplant donor. The chain's CDR3 is CASSLYAGSGNTIYF. The CDR3 bases are TGCGCCAGCAGCTTGTACGCCGGCTCTGGAAACACCATATATTTT. The entire variable domain, with the rest obtained from reference TRBV5-1 and TRBJ1-3, is as follows: KAGVTQTPRYLIKTRGQQVTLSCSPISGHRSVSWYQQTPGQGLQFLFEYFSETQRNKGNFPGRFSGRQFSNSRSEMNVSTLELGDSALYLCASSLYAGSGNTIYFGEGSWLTVV.